The sequence of this TCR beta chain was determined in a study of shared clonotypes between healthy human individuals. Per the germline V gene, CDR1 is MDHEN and CDR2 is SYDVKM. There are 17 residues in the CDR3. The ends lost 4 bases at V and 4 bases at J; junction bases unmatched: 5. Some clones are missing from TCRdb's copy, which holds only in-frame ones; the method was immunoSEQ multiplex PCR. This sample has more than 500,000 clones; about 96% occur once, and the top ten carry about 0.059%. The receptor was isolated from a woman under 40 in good health. V and J are TRBV28 and TRBJ2-3; 16 positions match TRBD2. Sequenced material: naive CD4+ T cells sorted from blood. Specified subset: CD45RA+ positively selected. CDR3 DNA: TGTGCCAGCAGTTGGGGACTAGCGGGAGGGACTGCAGATACGCAGTATTTT. Amino acids: CASSWGLAGGTADTQYF.